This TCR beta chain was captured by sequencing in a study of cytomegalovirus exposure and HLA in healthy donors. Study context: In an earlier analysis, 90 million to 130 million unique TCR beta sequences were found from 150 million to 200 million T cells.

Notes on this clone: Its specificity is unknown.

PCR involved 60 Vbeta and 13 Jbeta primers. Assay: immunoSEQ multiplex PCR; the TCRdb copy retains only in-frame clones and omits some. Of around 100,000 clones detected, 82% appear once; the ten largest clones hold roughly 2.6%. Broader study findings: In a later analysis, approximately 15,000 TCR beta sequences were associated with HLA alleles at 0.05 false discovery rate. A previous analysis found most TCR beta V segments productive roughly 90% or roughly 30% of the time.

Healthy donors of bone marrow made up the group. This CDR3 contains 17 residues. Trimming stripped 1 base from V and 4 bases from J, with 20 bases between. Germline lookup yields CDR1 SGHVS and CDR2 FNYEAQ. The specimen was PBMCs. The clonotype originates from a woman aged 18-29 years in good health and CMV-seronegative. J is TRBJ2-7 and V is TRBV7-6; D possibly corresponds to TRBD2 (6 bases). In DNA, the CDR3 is TGTGCCAGCAGCTTAGTTTGGGATCGGGCGGGACTGTACGAGCAGTACTTC. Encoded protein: CASSLVWDRAGLYEQYF.